The 27 T cell receptor beta chains below come from one sample, sequenced in a study of beta chain features in type 1 diabetes. Expressed TCRB transcripts were sequenced because the isolated RNA had all been reverse transcribed beforehand. The method was immunoSEQ multiplex PCR; TCRdb's version includes in-frame clones alone and lacks a portion of them. The sample lists 200,000 to 250,000 clones; over 8.5% were seen once. The sample taken for sequencing was naive CD4+ T cells from blood. The receptors derive from a woman younger than 30 in good health.

This chain links TRBV5-1 with TRBJ2-7, with 10 bases identical to TRBD1. J lost 5 bases, V lost 4 bases, and 3 bases had no gene match. Germline V gives CDR1 SGHRS, CDR2 YFSETQ. This CDR3 comprises 13 residues. In nucleotides, the CDR3 is TGCGCCAGCAGCAGGGGACAGGGGAACGAGCAGTACTTC. Its protein is CASSRGQGNEQYF.

The chain has TRBV6-1 and TRBJ1-5; no firm D call. Trimming cost V 3 bases and J 3 bases, with 6 bases left between them. CDR1 and CDR2 from the germline V gene are MNHNS and SASEGT. The CDR3 runs 13 residues. CDR3 sequence: CASSEGTNQPQHF. CDR3 coding DNA: TGTGCCAGCAGTGAGGGCACCAATCAGCCCCAGCATTTT.

The chain carries TRBV16 and TRBJ1-4; D is unresolved. The CDR3 totals 15 residues. Germline CDR1 is KGHSY and CDR2 is FQNENV. The ends were cut back, 1 base at V and 12 bases at J, with 18 bases in the middle. The CDR3 reads CASSQFGAPGNELFF. The CDR3 coding sequence is TGTGCCAGCAGCCAATTTGGCGCCCCGGGAAACGAACTGTTTTTT.

This clone was detected only a few times. The chain joins TRBV6-1 to TRBJ2-2; the D is unclear. Germline values: CDR1 MNHNS, CDR2 SASEGT. The CDR3 loop spans 13 amino acids. V was pared by 7 bases and J by 6 bases, with 12 bases between. The CDR3 sequence is CASIPNRAGELFF. CDR3 in DNA: TGTGCCAGCATTCCCAATCGGGCCGGGGAGCTGTTTTTT.

The rearrangement links TRBV19 to TRBJ2-6; TRBD1 is a possible D gene (5 bases). Germline CDR1 is LNHDA and CDR2 is SQIVND (reference sequence). CDR3 length: 14 amino acids. V dropped 3 bases and J dropped 12 bases, with 15 bases sitting between them. The CDR3 DNA reads as TGTGCCAGTAGTATCACCAGGGAACTATCCGTCCTGACTTTC. Protein sequence: CASSITRELSVLTF.

This clone was seen many times. The V and J genes are TRBV29-1 and TRBJ2-7; the D is unclear. In germline, CDR1 is SQVTM, CDR2 ANQGSEA. The CDR3 contains 11 residues. V was shortened by 5 bases and J by 2 bases, with 7 bases between the two germline ends. CDR3 bases: TGCAGCGTTTCCGCTACCTACGAGCAGTACTTC. Residues: CSVSATYEQYF.

This clone was observed many times. The gene calls are TRBV2 and TRBJ2-3; D may be TRBD2 (6 bases). In germline, CDR1 is SNHLY, CDR2 FYNNEI. The CDR3 is made up of 13 amino acids. The ends were cut back, 7 bases at V and 4 bases at J, with 12 bases in the middle. The CDR3 DNA is TGTGCCAGCAACCGGGAGATTGCAGATACGCAGTATTTT. Translation gives CASNREIADTQYF.

The V and J genes are TRBV11-2 and TRBJ1-1; TRBD1 is a possible D gene (5 bases). The CDR3 loop spans 16 amino acids. CDR1 and CDR2 from the germline V gene are SGHAT and FQNNGV. The ends were cut back, 5 bases at V and 1 base at J, with 17 bases in the middle. The CDR3 DNA reads as TGTGCCAGCAGCCCCAGACTCAGCGACAGGAACACTGAAGCTTTCTTT. This codes for CASSPRLSDRNTEAFF.

This clone was seen repeatedly, ten times or more. V and J are TRBV18 and TRBJ2-1, with TRBD2 identical over 11 bases. J lost 5 bases, V lost 5 bases, and 8 bases had no gene match. The CDR3 contains 16 residues. Germline CDR1 is KGHSH and CDR2 is LQKENI. The CDR3 here is CASSNLAGGGNNEQFF. The CDR3 bases are TGTGCCAGCTCAAATCTAGCGGGAGGTGGCAACAATGAGCAGTTCTTC.

DNA of the CDR3: TGTGCCAGCAGTATTATCGGGACTAGCGGGAGCGACGAGCAGTACTTC. Amino acids: CASSIIGTSGSDEQYF. V gene TRBV27 combines with J gene TRBJ2-7; TRBD2 matches 14 bases. V was pared by 5 bases and J by 5 bases, with 8 bases of the junction left unmatched. This CDR3 contains 16 residues. CDR1 and CDR2 (germline): MNHEY, SMNVEV (reference sequence).

This chain links TRBV5-1 with TRBJ2-5; D uncertain. Germline loops: CDR1 SGHRS, CDR2 YFSETQ. Trimming stripped 7 bases from V and 4 bases from J, with 14 bases between. This CDR3 has 13 amino acids. The CDR3 DNA is TGCGCCAGCGAAGCCACGCCGGGAGAGACCCAGTACTTC. This translates into CASEATPGETQYF.

In its sample, this clone was seen many times. The chain joins TRBV30 to TRBJ1-2, with D hard to call. The ends were cut back, 3 bases at V and 4 bases at J, with 12 bases in the middle. Germline V gene data show CDR1 as GTSNPN and CDR2 as SVGIG (reference sequence). There are 13 residues in the CDR3. CDR3 nucleotides: TGTGCCTGGAGGTCCCCGAGCGGCTATGGCTACACCTTC. Protein sequence: CAWRSPSGYGYTF.

This clone has more than one count but fewer than ten. The CDR3 sequence: CASSVGGTGIQKLFF. The CDR3 nucleotides read TGTGCCAGCAGCGTAGGCGGGACAGGGATCCAAAAACTGTTTTTT. The chain carries TRBV9 and TRBJ1-4, with 9 bases fitting TRBD1. CDR3 size: 15 residues. Germline-derived CDR1 and CDR2 are SGDLS and YYNGEE. V gave up 0 bases and J gave up 9 bases; unmatched junction bases: 6.

This sequence joins TRBV7-9 and TRBJ2-1; 9 nucleotides align to TRBD1. J lost 10 bases, V lost 3 bases, and 1 base had no gene match. Germline CDR1 reads SEHNR; CDR2 reads FQNEAQ (reference sequence). This CDR3 has 12 amino acids. The CDR3 region is CASSFDRGEQFF. CDR3 coding DNA: TGTGCCAGCAGCTTCGACAGGGGGGAGCAGTTCTTC.

This sequence joins TRBV30 and TRBJ1-2; D is uncertain. Trimming removed 3 bases at V and 4 bases at J, with 6 bases between. The CDR3 sequence is 11 residues long. The germline V gene has CDR1 GTSNPN and CDR2 SVGIG (reference sequence). The CDR3 loop reads CAWRAIYGYTF. The CDR3 DNA is TGTGCCTGGAGGGCAATCTATGGCTACACCTTC.

V is TRBV18 and J is TRBJ1-4; a weak D match, TRBD1 (5 bases). Deletions cut 4 bases from V and 7 bases from J, with 13 bases between. The CDR3 covers 14 residues. Germline-derived CDR1 and CDR2 are KGHSH and LQKENI. The CDR3 nucleotides read TGTGCCAGCTCACTGGGACTGGCGGGTGAAAAACTGTTTTTT. Protein product: CASSLGLAGEKLFF.

This clone was seen only a few times. The chain joins TRBV27 to TRBJ2-2; possible D gene TRBD2, 5 bases. Trimming shortened V by 1 base and J by 8 bases, and 11 bases separated the two germline ends. Germline V gene lookup returns CDR1 MNHEY and CDR2 SMNVEV (reference sequence). The length of the CDR3 is 14 residues. The CDR3 sequence is CASSLFRGEGELFF. CDR3 bases: TGTGCCAGCAGTTTATTTCGGGGTGAAGGGGAGCTGTTTTTT.

The genes are TRBV7-6 and TRBJ2-2; 8 bases map to TRBD1. CDR1 and CDR2 from the germline V gene are SGHVS and FNYEAQ. This CDR3 region has 12 residues. The V segment lost 5 bases and the J segment 13 bases; nucleotides outside the gene matches: 6. The CDR3 DNA follows: TGTGCCAGCAGCCCGGGACAGGCGGGGCTGTTTTTT. This translates into CASSPGQAGLFF.

CDR3 DNA sequence: TGTGCCACCCAGACAGGGGGGACCTACGAGCAGTACTTC. Protein sequence: CATQTGGTYEQYF. V and J are TRBV6-1 and TRBJ2-7, with 9 bases fitting TRBD1. Germline V gene data show CDR1 as MNHNS and CDR2 as SASEGT. CDR3 length: 13 residues. V trimming: 10 bases; J trimming: 2 bases; junction bases outside the gene matches: 6.

V usage is TRBV6-5 and J usage is TRBJ1-5; 11 positions agree with TRBD1. From germline, CDR1 is MNHEY and CDR2 SVGAGI. The CDR3 contains 15 residues. V shed 4 bases and J 7 bases; nucleotides not matched to a gene: 6. CDR3 sequence reads: CASSWGTGGRQPQHF. DNA for the CDR3: TGTGCCAGCAGTTGGGGGACAGGGGGGAGGCAGCCCCAGCATTTT.

This clone was detected a few times. The rearrangement links TRBV5-1 to TRBJ1-1; D perhaps matches TRBD1 (6 bases). CDR1 SGHRS and CDR2 YFSETQ come from the germline V gene. The CDR3 is made up of 17 amino acids. Trimming stripped 6 bases from V and 4 bases from J, with 25 bases between. This chain's CDR3 is CASTEGSTGLGSTEAFF. The CDR3 nucleotides read TGCGCCAGCACCGAAGGATCTACAGGGTTGGGGAGCACTGAAGCTTTCTTT.

This clone was observed a few times. The V gene is TRBV9, the J gene TRBJ2-5; tentatively, D is TRBD1 (5 bases). This CDR3 comprises 16 residues. The V gene lost 0 bases and the J gene lost 2 bases, with 14 bases spanning the gap. Germline lookup yields CDR1 SGDLS and CDR2 YYNGEE. CDR3 DNA sequence: TGTGCCAGCAGCGTAGGACCTGACAGAAGGCAAGAGACCCAGTACTTC. Translating it yields CASSVGPDRRQETQYF.

This clone was detected only a few times. The chain joins TRBV18 to TRBJ2-7, with TRBD1 identical over 7 bases. The CDR3 is made up of 15 amino acids. Germline-derived CDR1 and CDR2 are KGHSH and LQKENI. V was pared by 2 bases and J by 5 bases, with 9 bases of the junction left unmatched. CDR3 DNA: TGTGCCAGCTCACCAGGGCCGGGGACAGATGACGAGCAGTACTTC. It yields the protein CASSPGPGTDDEQYF.

In this sample, this clone turned up a few times. This chain joins TRBV7-2 and TRBJ1-2; TRBD1 might be the D (6 bases). Trimming shortened V by 4 bases and J by 4 bases, and 10 bases separated the two germline ends. CDR3 length equals 13 residues. The germline CDR1 and CDR2 sequences are SGHTA and FQGNSA. CDR3 sequence (DNA): TGTGCCAGCAGCTACCAGGACAGCTATGGCTACACCTTC. Translation gives CASSYQDSYGYTF.

This clone was found a few times. This chain links TRBV10-3 with TRBJ1-5; no reliable D call. Germline V gene data show CDR1 as ENHRY and CDR2 as SYGVKD. Deletions cut 8 bases from V and 2 bases from J, with 10 bases between. The CDR3 runs 13 residues. CDR3 residues: CAIGGDGNQPQHF. The CDR3 DNA sequence: TGTGCCATCGGAGGCGACGGCAATCAGCCCCAGCATTTT.

The rearrangement uses TRBV6-1 and TRBJ1-1, with no clear D. The CDR3 is 13 residues long. With 7 bases removed from V and 2 bases from J, the gap between germline ends came to 11 bases. Germline V gene lookup returns CDR1 MNHNS and CDR2 SASEGT. The CDR3 region is CASTPPGNTEAFF. CDR3 nucleotides: TGTGCCAGCACACCCCCGGGAAACACTGAAGCTTTCTTT.

The table lists this clone with a few counts. The chain employs TRBV12-5 and TRBJ2-7; 8 positions agree with TRBD2. Germline CDR1 is LGHNT and CDR2 is FRNRAP. This CDR3 has 14 residues. V dropped 6 bases and J dropped 4; count of bases not matched to a gene: 8. This chain's CDR3 is CASGRGVAGYEQYF. Written as DNA, the CDR3 is TGTGCTAGTGGCCGGGGGGTAGCGGGATACGAGCAGTACTTC.